Given below is one T cell receptor (beta chain) in context. This record belongs to a study of blood T cell repertoires in COVID-19. Study background: Acute-phase and convalescent COVID-19 samples originated in the United States, Italy and Spain. PBMCs, B-cell-depleted T cells, or T cells were the source of the cDNA or gDNA that made up the material.

Germline V gene lookup returns CDR1 MNHNY and CDR2 SVGAGI (reference sequence). V gave up 5 bases and J gave up 1 base; unmatched junction bases: 2. This CDR3 is built from 15 residues. In the original workflow: Estimated nucleated cell counts came from reference gene primer amplification. Method: immunoSEQ multiplex PCR; TCRdb's copy keeps in-frame clones and lacks some. Clonal size and the V and J genes are those of that table, whereas D and trimming came from the DNA. This table holds roughly 180,000 clones, more than 70% found once. The receptor comes from a woman in her 30s who had recovered from COVID-19. Sequencing used PBMCs or T cells enriched from blood (not recorded which). The gene calls are TRBV6-6 and TRBJ2-7, with 13 bases lining up with TRBD2. CDR3: CASSPGLAGSYEQYF. The CDR3 DNA reads TGTGCCAGCAGTCCGGGACTAGCGGGATCCTACGAGCAGTACTTC.